This is a list of T cell receptor beta chains from one sample in a study of blood T cell repertoires in COVID-19. Profiling relied on immunoSEQ multiplex PCR, and the TCRdb table lists in-frame clones only, not all of them. This sample has 250,000 to 300,000 clones, with about 90% found just once. Material for sequencing was PBMCs or T cells enriched from blood (not recorded which). The source is a woman between 45 and 60 years old who had been exposed to COVID-19. Each CDR3 is given with its conserved first and last residue. A D gene is named only where the DNA matches it firmly. The size entry is marked missing in some rows and otherwise reads once, few, many or a size class.

clone size: NA; V gene: TRBV29-1; D gene: NA; J gene: TRBJ1-4; CDR3 protein: CSVEEGSGGSGRKLFF; CDR3 DNA: TGCAGCGTTGAAGAGGGGTCCGGGGGGAGTGGTCGAAAACTGTTTTTT
clone size: NA; V gene: TRBV6-1; D gene: NA; J gene: TRBJ1-5; CDR3 protein: CASSEGDFPQPQHF; CDR3 DNA: TGTGCCAGCAGTGAAGGGGACTTTCCCCAGCCCCAGCATTTT
clone size: NA; V gene: TRBV3-1/TRBV3-2; D gene: NA; J gene: TRBJ1-1; CDR3 protein: CASSQEGGPAFF; CDR3 DNA: TGTGCCAGCAGCCAAGAGGGAGGGCCAGCTTTCTTT
clone size: NA; V gene: TRBV18; D gene: NA; J gene: TRBJ1-4; CDR3 protein: CASSPPGGNEKLFF; CDR3 DNA: TGTGCCAGCTCACCACCGGGGGGGAATGAAAAACTGTTTTTT
clone size: NA; V gene: TRBV27; D gene: TRBD2; J gene: TRBJ2-1; CDR3 protein: CASSPLGLAASSYNEQFF; CDR3 DNA: TGTGCCAGCAGCCCACTGGGACTAGCGGCTAGCTCCTACAATGAGCAGTTCTTC
clone size: once; V gene: TRBV2; D gene: TRBD1; J gene: TRBJ2-7; CDR3 protein: CASSLNRGPYEQYF; CDR3 DNA: TGTGCCAGCAGCCTCAACAGGGGGCCGTACGAGCAGTACTTC
clone size: NA; V gene: TRBV7-6; D gene: TRBD2; J gene: TRBJ2-3; CDR3 protein: CASSLALAGGYTDTQYF; CDR3 DNA: TGTGCCAGCAGCTTAGCATTAGCGGGGGGGTACACAGATACGCAGTATTTT
clone size: NA; V gene: TRBV19; D gene: NA; J gene: TRBJ1-1; CDR3 protein: CASRVAQVDTEAFF; CDR3 DNA: TGTGCCAGTAGGGTGGCCCAAGTGGACACTGAAGCTTTCTTT
clone size: NA; V gene: TRBV6-5; D gene: NA; J gene: TRBJ2-7; CDR3 protein: CASRSGPSYEQYF; CDR3 DNA: TGTGCCTCCAGGAGCGGGCCCTCCTACGAGCAGTACTTC
clone size: NA; V gene: TRBV7-9; D gene: TRBD1; J gene: TRBJ1-2; CDR3 protein: CASSPYPGRQGVYGYTF; CDR3 DNA: TGTGCCAGCAGCCCTTATCCCGGGCGACAGGGGGTCTATGGCTACACCTTC
clone size: NA; V gene: TRBV5-6; D gene: TRBD1; J gene: TRBJ1-1; CDR3 protein: CASSLDRGLFDTEAFF; CDR3 DNA: TGTGCCAGCAGCTTGGACAGGGGGCTATTTGACACTGAAGCTTTCTTT
clone size: NA; V gene: TRBV4-2; D gene: TRBD2; J gene: TRBJ2-5; CDR3 protein: CASSPGLAGVPYQETQYF; CDR3 DNA: TGTGCCAGCAGCCCGGGTCTAGCGGGGGTCCCGTACCAAGAGACCCAGTACTTC
clone size: NA; V gene: TRBV6-5; D gene: NA; J gene: TRBJ1-2; CDR3 protein: CASRSTRVGYGYTF; CDR3 DNA: TGTGCCAGCAGGTCCACCAGGGTGGGGTATGGCTACACCTTC
clone size: NA; V gene: TRBV6-5; D gene: TRBD2; J gene: TRBJ2-7; CDR3 protein: CASSYSGGEQYF; CDR3 DNA: TGTGCCAGCAGTTACTCGGGGGGGGAGCAGTACTTC
clone size: NA; V gene: TRBV4-1; D gene: NA; J gene: TRBJ1-4; CDR3 protein: CASSQISQGLNEKLFF; CDR3 DNA: TGCGCCAGCAGCCAGATCTCACAGGGCCTTAATGAAAAACTGTTTTTT
clone size: NA; V gene: TRBV27; D gene: TRBD2; J gene: TRBJ2-7; CDR3 protein: CASSRSTSGVPYEQYF; CDR3 DNA: TGTGCCAGCAGTCGGTCGACTAGCGGAGTTCCCTACGAGCAGTACTTC
clone size: NA; V gene: TRBV5-6; D gene: NA; J gene: TRBJ2-7; CDR3 protein: CASSFGDYYYEQYF; CDR3 DNA: TGTGCCAGCAGCTTTGGAGATTATTACTACGAGCAGTACTTC
clone size: NA; V gene: TRBV24-1; D gene: NA; J gene: TRBJ2-3; CDR3 protein: CATSDSRGALDTQYF; CDR3 DNA: TGTGCCACCAGTGATTCCCGGGGGGCCCTAGATACGCAGTATTTT
clone size: NA; V gene: TRBV5-8; D gene: NA; J gene: TRBJ1-1; CDR3 protein: CASSLGTTVNTEAFF; CDR3 DNA: TGTGCCAGCAGCTTGGGGACTACGGTGAACACTGAAGCTTTCTTT
clone size: once; V gene: TRBV3-1/TRBV3-2; D gene: TRBD1; J gene: TRBJ2-5; CDR3 protein: CASSQTRTGRAETQYF; CDR3 DNA: TGTGCCAGCAGCCAAACGAGGACAGGGCGGGCGGAGACCCAGTACTTC
clone size: NA; V gene: TRBV7-8; D gene: TRBD1; J gene: TRBJ1-5; CDR3 protein: CASSWSDRGWNQPQHF; CDR3 DNA: TGTGCCAGCAGCTGGAGCGACAGGGGATGGAATCAGCCCCAGCATTTT
clone size: NA; V gene: TRBV19; D gene: TRBD1; J gene: TRBJ2-7; CDR3 protein: CASSIRQGDYEQYF; CDR3 DNA: TGTGCCAGTAGTATACGACAGGGAGACTACGAGCAGTACTTC
clone size: NA; V gene: TRBV19; D gene: NA; J gene: TRBJ1-2; CDR3 protein: CASSIYVQEIYGYTF; CDR3 DNA: TGTGCCAGTAGTATTTATGTACAGGAGATCTATGGCTACACCTTC
clone size: NA; V gene: TRBV7-2; D gene: NA; J gene: TRBJ1-1; CDR3 protein: CASSLAHEAFF; CDR3 DNA: TGTGCCAGCAGCTTAGCCCATGAAGCTTTCTTT
clone size: NA; V gene: TRBV30; D gene: NA; J gene: TRBJ1-4; CDR3 protein: CAWSASTGLNEKLFF; CDR3 DNA: TGTGCCTGGAGTGCCTCGACAGGCCTTAATGAAAAACTGTTTTTT
clone size: NA; V gene: TRBV5-8; D gene: NA; J gene: TRBJ1-1; CDR3 protein: CASSRYLGSTEAFF; CDR3 DNA: TGTGCCAGCAGCCGATATCTCGGGAGCACTGAAGCTTTCTTT
clone size: NA; V gene: TRBV29-1; D gene: TRBD2; J gene: TRBJ2-1; CDR3 protein: CSGVGLAGGTTTFSYNEQFF; CDR3 DNA: TGCAGCGGCGTGGGACTAGCGGGGGGAACCACAACTTTCTCCTACAATGAGCAGTTCTTC
clone size: NA; V gene: TRBV19; D gene: TRBD1; J gene: TRBJ2-2; CDR3 protein: CASNAGGLNTGELFF; CDR3 DNA: TGTGCCAGTAATGCAGGGGGATTAAACACCGGGGAGCTGTTTTTT
clone size: NA; V gene: TRBV4-1; D gene: NA; J gene: TRBJ2-6; CDR3 protein: CASSQGRRGFGANVLTF; CDR3 DNA: TGCGCCAGCAGCCAAGGCCGGAGGGGTTTCGGGGCCAACGTCCTGACTTTC
clone size: NA; V gene: TRBV5-1; D gene: NA; J gene: TRBJ2-3; CDR3 protein: CASSSQGFGTDTQYF; CDR3 DNA: TGCGCCAGCAGCTCACAGGGTTTTGGCACAGATACGCAGTATTTT
clone size: NA; V gene: TRBV20-1; D gene: NA; J gene: TRBJ1-2; CDR3 protein: CSASHDRNYGYTF; CDR3 DNA: TGCAGTGCTAGTCATGACAGAAACTATGGCTACACCTTC
clone size: once; V gene: TRBV4-1; D gene: TRBD2; J gene: TRBJ2-7; CDR3 protein: CASSQLGVAGGYYEQYF; CDR3 DNA: TGCGCCAGCAGCCAATTGGGAGTAGCGGGGGGATACTACGAGCAGTACTTC
clone size: NA; V gene: TRBV15; D gene: NA; J gene: TRBJ2-2; CDR3 protein: CATRRGATGELFF; CDR3 DNA: TGTGCCACCCGACGGGGGGCCACCGGGGAGCTGTTTTTT
clone size: once; V gene: TRBV15; D gene: NA; J gene: TRBJ1-2; CDR3 protein: CATSRDLGRNYGYTF; CDR3 DNA: TGTGCCACCAGCAGAGATTTGGGCAGGAACTATGGCTACACCTTC
clone size: NA; V gene: TRBV2; D gene: TRBD1; J gene: TRBJ1-6; CDR3 protein: CASSEARAGGYNSPLHF; CDR3 DNA: TGTGCCAGCAGTGAAGCGCGGGCAGGGGGCTATAATTCACCCCTCCACTTT
clone size: few; V gene: TRBV5-1; D gene: NA; J gene: TRBJ2-7; CDR3 protein: CASSLANRVIYEQYF; CDR3 DNA: TGCGCCAGCAGCTTGGCTAACAGGGTAATCTACGAGCAGTACTTC
clone size: NA; V gene: TRBV3-1/TRBV3-2; D gene: TRBD1; J gene: TRBJ2-5; CDR3 protein: CASSHTPGTDQETQYF; CDR3 DNA: TGTGCCAGCAGCCATACTCCCGGGACAGACCAAGAGACCCAGTACTTC
clone size: NA; V gene: TRBV25-1; D gene: TRBD1; J gene: TRBJ1-2; CDR3 protein: CASSEYHRGYGYTF; CDR3 DNA: TGTGCCAGCAGTGAATATCACAGGGGCTATGGCTACACCTTC
clone size: NA; V gene: TRBV30; D gene: NA; J gene: TRBJ1-4; CDR3 protein: CAWSVWPENEKLFF; CDR3 DNA: TGTGCCTGGAGTGTATGGCCAGAAAATGAAAAACTGTTTTTT
clone size: NA; V gene: TRBV20-1; D gene: NA; J gene: TRBJ1-2; CDR3 protein: CSARWNYGYTF; CDR3 DNA: TGCAGTGCTCGGTGGAACTATGGCTACACCTTC
clone size: NA; V gene: TRBV30; D gene: TRBD1; J gene: TRBJ2-5; CDR3 protein: CAWDRGEGTQYF; CDR3 DNA: TGTGCCTGGGACAGGGGAGAAGGGACCCAGTACTTC
clone size: NA; V gene: TRBV5-1; D gene: TRBD2; J gene: TRBJ2-3; CDR3 protein: CASSSQGGGSTDTQYF; CDR3 DNA: TGCGCCAGCAGCTCCCAAGGCGGGGGGAGCACAGATACGCAGTATTTT
clone size: few; V gene: TRBV27; D gene: NA; J gene: TRBJ1-5; CDR3 protein: CASSLNQDQPQHF; CDR3 DNA: TGTGCCAGCAGTTTAAATCAGGATCAGCCCCAGCATTTT
clone size: once; V gene: TRBV19; D gene: TRBD2; J gene: TRBJ2-1; CDR3 protein: CASSGTSGGSYNEQFF; CDR3 DNA: TGTGCCAGTAGTGGAACTAGCGGGGGCTCCTACAATGAGCAGTTCTTC
clone size: once; V gene: TRBV19; D gene: NA; J gene: TRBJ1-6; CDR3 protein: CASSAAVLRELLGNSPLHF; CDR3 DNA: TGTGCCAGTAGTGCGGCCGTGTTGCGGGAGCTGTTAGGGAATTCACCCCTCCACTTT
clone size: few; V gene: TRBV5-4; D gene: NA; J gene: TRBJ1-2; CDR3 protein: CASSLGAGAYGYTF; CDR3 DNA: TGTGCCAGCAGCTTGGGCGCAGGGGCCTATGGCTACACCTTC
clone size: NA; V gene: TRBV2; D gene: NA; J gene: TRBJ1-4; CDR3 protein: CASRRNEKLFF; CDR3 DNA: TGTGCCAGCAGGAGGAATGAAAAACTGTTTTTT
clone size: NA; V gene: TRBV6-5; D gene: TRBD1; J gene: TRBJ1-1; CDR3 protein: CAGSSGTGGTEAFF; CDR3 DNA: TGTGCCGGGTCTTCCGGGACAGGCGGCACTGAAGCTTTCTTT
clone size: NA; V gene: TRBV14; D gene: TRBD1; J gene: TRBJ2-5; CDR3 protein: CASSLRQGSGGTQYF; CDR3 DNA: TGTGCCAGCAGCCTCCGACAGGGTTCTGGAGGGACCCAGTACTTC
clone size: NA; V gene: TRBV2; D gene: NA; J gene: TRBJ1-3; CDR3 protein: CASRTGSSGNTIYF; CDR3 DNA: TGTGCCAGCAGGACGGGGAGCTCTGGAAACACCATATATTTT
clone size: once; V gene: TRBV11-2; D gene: NA; J gene: TRBJ2-3; CDR3 protein: CASSSGRGDDTQYF; CDR3 DNA: TGTGCCAGCAGCTCAGGCAGGGGTGATGATACGCAGTATTTT